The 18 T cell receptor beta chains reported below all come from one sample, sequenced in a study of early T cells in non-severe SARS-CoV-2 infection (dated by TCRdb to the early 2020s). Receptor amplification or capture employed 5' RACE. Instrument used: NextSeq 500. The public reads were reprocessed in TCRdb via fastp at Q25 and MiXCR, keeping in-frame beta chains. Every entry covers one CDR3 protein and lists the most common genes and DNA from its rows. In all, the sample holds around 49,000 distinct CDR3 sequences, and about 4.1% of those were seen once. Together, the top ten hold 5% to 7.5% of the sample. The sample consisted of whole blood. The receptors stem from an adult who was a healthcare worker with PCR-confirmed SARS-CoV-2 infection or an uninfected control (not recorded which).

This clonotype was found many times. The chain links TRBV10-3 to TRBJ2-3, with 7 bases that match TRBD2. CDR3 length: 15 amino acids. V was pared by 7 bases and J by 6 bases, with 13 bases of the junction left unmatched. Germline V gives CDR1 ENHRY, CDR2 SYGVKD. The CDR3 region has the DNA TGTGCCATCATGGGCGGGCGGGAGCTAATGGATACGCAGTATTTT. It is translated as CAIMGGRELMDTQYF.

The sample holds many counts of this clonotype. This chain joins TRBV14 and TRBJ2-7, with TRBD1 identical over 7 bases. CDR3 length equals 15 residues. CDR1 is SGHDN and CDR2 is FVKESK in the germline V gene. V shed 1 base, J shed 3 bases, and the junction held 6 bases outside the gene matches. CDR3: CASSQGPGQNYEQYF. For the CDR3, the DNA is TGTGCCAGCAGCCAAGGCCCGGGACAGAACTACGAGCAGTACTTC.

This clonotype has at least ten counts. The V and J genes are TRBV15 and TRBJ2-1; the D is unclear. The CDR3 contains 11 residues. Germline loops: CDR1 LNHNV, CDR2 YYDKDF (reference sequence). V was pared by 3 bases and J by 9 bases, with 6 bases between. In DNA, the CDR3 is TGTGCCACCAGCAGGGCGGCTGAGCAGTTCTTC. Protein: CATSRAAEQFF.

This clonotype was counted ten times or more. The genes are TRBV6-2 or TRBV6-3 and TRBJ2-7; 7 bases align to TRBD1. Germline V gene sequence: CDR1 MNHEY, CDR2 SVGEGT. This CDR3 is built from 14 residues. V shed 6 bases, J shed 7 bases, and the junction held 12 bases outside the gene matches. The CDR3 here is CASSPTDRVGEQYF. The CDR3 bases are TGTGCCAGCAGCCCAACCGACAGGGTTGGAGAGCAGTACTTC.

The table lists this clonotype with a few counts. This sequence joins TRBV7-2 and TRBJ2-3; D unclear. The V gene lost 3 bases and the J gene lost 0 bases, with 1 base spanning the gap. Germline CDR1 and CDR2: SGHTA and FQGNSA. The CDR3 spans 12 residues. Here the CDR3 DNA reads TGTGCCAGCAGCTTCAGCACAGATACGCAGTATTTT. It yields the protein CASSFSTDTQYF.

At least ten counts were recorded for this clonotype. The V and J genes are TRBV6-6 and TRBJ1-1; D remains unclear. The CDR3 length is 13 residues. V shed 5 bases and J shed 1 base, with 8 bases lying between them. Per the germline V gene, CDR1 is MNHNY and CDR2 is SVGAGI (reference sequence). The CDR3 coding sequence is TGTGCCAGCAGTGAGACAAGGAACACTGAAGCTTTCTTT. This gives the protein CASSETRNTEAFF.

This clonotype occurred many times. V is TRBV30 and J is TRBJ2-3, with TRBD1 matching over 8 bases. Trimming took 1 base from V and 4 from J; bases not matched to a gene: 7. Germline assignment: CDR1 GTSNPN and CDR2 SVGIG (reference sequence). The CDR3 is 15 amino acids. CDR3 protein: CAWSGTGGPSDTQYF. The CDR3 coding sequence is TGTGCCTGGAGTGGTACAGGGGGTCCCTCAGATACGCAGTATTTT.

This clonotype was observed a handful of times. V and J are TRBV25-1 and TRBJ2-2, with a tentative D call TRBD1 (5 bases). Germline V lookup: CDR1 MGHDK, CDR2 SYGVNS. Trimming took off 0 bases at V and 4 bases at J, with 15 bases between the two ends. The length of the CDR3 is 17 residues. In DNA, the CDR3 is TGTGCCAGCAGTGAATATCTTGACAGTTTGGGCACCGGGGAGCTGTTTTTT. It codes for CASSEYLDSLGTGELFF.

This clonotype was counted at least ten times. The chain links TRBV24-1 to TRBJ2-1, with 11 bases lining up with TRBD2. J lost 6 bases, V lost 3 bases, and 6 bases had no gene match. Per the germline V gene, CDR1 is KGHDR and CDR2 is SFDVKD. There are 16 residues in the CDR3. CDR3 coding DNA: TGTGCCACCAGTGATCCTAGCGGGGGGAAGAGCAATGAGCAGTTCTTC. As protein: CATSDPSGGKSNEQFF.

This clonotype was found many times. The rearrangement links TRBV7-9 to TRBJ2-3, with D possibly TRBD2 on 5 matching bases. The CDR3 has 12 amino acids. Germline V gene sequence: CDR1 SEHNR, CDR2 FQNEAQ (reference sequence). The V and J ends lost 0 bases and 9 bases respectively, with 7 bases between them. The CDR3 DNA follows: TGTGCCAGCAGCTTAGCGGAGCGGACGCAGTATTTT. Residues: CASSLAERTQYF.

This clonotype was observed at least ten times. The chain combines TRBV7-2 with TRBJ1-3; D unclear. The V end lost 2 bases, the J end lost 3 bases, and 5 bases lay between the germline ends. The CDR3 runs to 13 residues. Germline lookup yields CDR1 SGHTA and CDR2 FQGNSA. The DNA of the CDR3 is TGTGCCAGCAGCTTACAGTTTGGAAACACCATATATTTT. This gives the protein CASSLQFGNTIYF.

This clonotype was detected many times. The CDR3 sequence is CASSESLAGGTGLSYEQYF. The CDR3 DNA reads TGTGCCAGCAGTGAATCACTAGCGGGAGGCACCGGGCTCTCCTACGAGCAGTACTTC. The V gene is TRBV6-1, the J gene TRBJ2-7; TRBD2 aligns across 12 bases. Germline lookup yields CDR1 MNHNS and CDR2 SASEGT. J gave up 0 bases and V 2 bases, and 11 bases lay outside the gene matches. The CDR3 totals 19 residues.

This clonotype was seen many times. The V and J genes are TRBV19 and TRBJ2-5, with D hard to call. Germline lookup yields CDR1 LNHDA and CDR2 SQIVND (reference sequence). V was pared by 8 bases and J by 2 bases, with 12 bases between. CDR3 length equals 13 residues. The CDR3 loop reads CASGENWQETQYF. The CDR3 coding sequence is TGTGCCAGTGGTGAGAACTGGCAAGAGACCCAGTACTTC.

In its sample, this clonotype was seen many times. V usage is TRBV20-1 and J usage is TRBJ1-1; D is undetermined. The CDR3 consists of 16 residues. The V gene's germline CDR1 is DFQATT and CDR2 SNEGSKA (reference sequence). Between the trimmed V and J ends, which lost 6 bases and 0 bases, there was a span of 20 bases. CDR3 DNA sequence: TGCAGTGCGAGGGCGAGTTTGGCCATCATGAACACTGAAGCTTTCTTT. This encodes CSARASLAIMNTEAFF.

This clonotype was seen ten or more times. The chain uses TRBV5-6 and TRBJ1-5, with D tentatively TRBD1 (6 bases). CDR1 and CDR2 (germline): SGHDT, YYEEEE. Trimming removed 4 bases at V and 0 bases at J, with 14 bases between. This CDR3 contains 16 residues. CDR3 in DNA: TGTGCCAGCAGCCGTCGGACAGCAGCTAGCAATCAGCCCCAGCATTTT. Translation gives CASSRRTAASNQPQHF. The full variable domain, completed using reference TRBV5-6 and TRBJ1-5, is DAGVTQSPTHLIKTRGQQVTLRCSPKSGHDTVSWYQQALGQGPQFIFQYYEEEERQRGNFPDRFSGHQFPNYSSELNVNALLLGDSALYLCASSRRTAASNQPQHFGDGTRLSIL.

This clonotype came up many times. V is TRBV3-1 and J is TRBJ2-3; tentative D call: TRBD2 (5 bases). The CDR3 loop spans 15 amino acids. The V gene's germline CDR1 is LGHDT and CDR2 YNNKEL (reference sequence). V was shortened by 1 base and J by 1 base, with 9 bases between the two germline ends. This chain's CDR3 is CASSQGPRGTDTQYF. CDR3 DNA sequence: TGTGCCAGCAGCCAAGGTCCGAGGGGCACAGATACGCAGTATTTT.

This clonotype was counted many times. CDR3 DNA sequence: TGCAGTGCTAAGAAGATTGGTTGGGACACAGATACGCAGTATTTT. Protein: CSAKKIGWDTDTQYF. The chain employs TRBV20-1 and TRBJ2-3; D is unresolved. In germline, CDR1 is DFQATT, CDR2 SNEGSKA (reference sequence). There are 15 residues in the CDR3. Trimming stripped 4 bases from V and 2 bases from J, with 16 bases between.

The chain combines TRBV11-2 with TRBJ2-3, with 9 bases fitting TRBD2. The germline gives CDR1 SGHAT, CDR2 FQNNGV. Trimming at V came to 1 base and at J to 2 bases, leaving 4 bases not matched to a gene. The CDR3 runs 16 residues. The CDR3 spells CASSLGPSGNTDTQYF. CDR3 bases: TGTGCCAGCAGCTTAGGTCCTAGCGGGAACACAGATACGCAGTATTTT.